The rows below give T cell receptor beta chains drawn from one sample of a study of molecular identifiers for immune sequencing clone quantification. Using its own MiXCR run on the PCR reads, TCRdb lists one record per CDR3 protein. The repertoire has fewer than 100,000 distinct CDR3 sequences, around 20% of them found once; the top ten carry approximately 1.1%. The specimen sequenced was naive CD8+ T cells from blood, with Jurkat cell RNA spiked in. The receptors here all came from a human donor in good health. Some libraries in this study had Jurkat cell RNA spiked in. CDR3s include the opening cysteine and the closing phenylalanine or tryptophan. The order of the fields is J gene, V gene, CDR3 length, clone size, D gene, CDR3 DNA, CDR3 protein. D genes are given only for firm matches. The size entry is marked missing in some rows and otherwise reads once, few, many or a size class.

>TRBJ2-3|TRBV11-3|13|NA|NA
TGTGCCAGCAGCTCAGGGGCTACGCATACGCAGTATTTT
CASSSGATHTQYF
>TRBJ2-5|TRBV6-5|13|many|NA
TGTGCCAGCAGCCCCGACAACCAAGAGACCCAGTACTTC
CASSPDNQETQYF
>TRBJ1-4|TRBV4-3|15|NA|NA
TGCGCCAGCAGCCAAGATACAGGGAGCGACGAAAAACTGTTTTTT
CASSQDTGSDEKLFF
>TRBJ2-1|TRBV2|12|few|NA
TGTGCCAGCAGTGAGAGAGAAAATGAGCAGTTCTTC
CASSERENEQFF
>TRBJ2-3|TRBV12-3/TRBV12-4|14|many|NA
TGTGCCAGCAGTTTAGTCAGGGGCACAGATACGCAGTATTTT
CASSLVRGTDTQYF
>TRBJ1-1|TRBV5-4|14|many|TRBD1
TGTGCCAGCAGCTTACAGGGGGCTTTGGCTGAAGCTTTCTTT
CASSLQGALAEAFF
>TRBJ2-7|TRBV7-9|15|many|NA
TGTGCCAGCAGCAACCGGGACCGGAGCACCTACGAGCAGTACTTC
CASSNRDRSTYEQYF
>TRBJ2-7|TRBV6-6|14|few|NA
TGTGCCAGCAGTTACTTGAGGACAGTCTACGAGCAGTACTTC
CASSYLRTVYEQYF
>TRBJ2-1|TRBV20-1|14|once|TRBD2
TGCGGTGCTAGCGCCAGCGGGAGGAACAATGAGCAGTTCTTC
CGASASGRNNEQFF
>TRBJ2-2|TRBV27|16|few|NA
TGTGCCAGCAGTTTTTTAAGGGAGACAATGCCCGGGGAGCTGCTTTTT
CASSFLRETMPGELLF
>TRBJ2-3|TRBV9|16|many|NA
TGTGCCAGCAGCCCACTCGCAGGGATGGGCACAGATACGCAGTATTTT
CASSPLAGMGTDTQYF
>TRBJ2-3|TRBV9|16|NA|TRBD2
TGTGCCAGCAGCGAGGGGACTAGCGGGGCCTCAGATACGCAGTATTTT
CASSEGTSGASDTQYF
>TRBJ2-7|TRBV20-1|12|many|NA
TGCAGTGCTAGAGTTAATGACTACGAGCAGTACTTC
CSARVNDYEQYF
>TRBJ2-1|TRBV6-5|14|NA|NA
TGTGCCAGCAGTTACATAGTGGTGCGCAATGAGCAGTTCTTC
CASSYIVVRNEQFF
>TRBJ2-3|TRBV25-1|15|few|NA
TGTGCCAGCAGTGAATATGTTATCGGGACAGATACGCAGTATTTT
CASSEYVIGTDTQYF
>TRBJ2-7|TRBV6-6|15|many|NA
TGTGCCAGCAGAGTAACTTCCTACAGGGCTTACGAGCAGTACTTC
CASRVTSYRAYEQYF
>TRBJ2-4|TRBV6-2/TRBV6-3|16|many|NA
TGTGCCAGCAGCTTCCCACGGGGAGTAGCCAAAAACATTCAGTACTTC
CASSFPRGVAKNIQYF
>TRBJ2-1|TRBV4-2|17|many|TRBD2
TGTGCCAGCAGCCAAGATTGGGCTAGCGGGTCCGGCAATGAGCAGTTCTTC
CASSQDWASGSGNEQFF
>TRBJ2-1|TRBV19|17|few|TRBD2
TGTGCCAGTAGTGCCACTCTAGCGGGGGAATCCTACAATGAGCAGTTCTTC
CASSATLAGESYNEQFF
>TRBJ2-7|TRBV5-1|14|few|TRBD1
TGCGCCAGCAGCTTTTGGGGACAGGGTGGCGAGCAGTACTTC
CASSFWGQGGEQYF
>TRBJ2-1|TRBV7-2|17|many|TRBD1
TGTGCCAGCAGCCCCACGTCGGACAGGGGGCTCTACAATGAGCAGTTCTTC
CASSPTSDRGLYNEQFF
>TRBJ1-1|TRBV12-5|11|many|NA
TGTGCTAGTGGCCCCTCAACTGAAGCTTTCTTT
CASGPSTEAFF
>TRBJ1-1|TRBV2|14|few|NA
TGTGCCAGCAGTGCAAAGACGGGGGGCACTGAAGCTTTCTTT
CASSAKTGGTEAFF
>TRBJ2-7|TRBV4-1|16|many|TRBD2
TGCGCCAGCAGCCAAGTGTGGACTAGCGGATACTACGAGCAGTACTTC
CASSQVWTSGYYEQYF
>TRBJ2-1|TRBV3-1|17|NA|TRBD2
TGTGCCAGCAGCAAAATAGTAGGGACTAGCGGTTACAATGAGCAGTTCTTC
CASSKIVGTSGYNEQFF
>TRBJ1-2|TRBV12-3/TRBV12-4|13|few|NA
TGTGCCAGCAGTTTTTCGGACAGCTATGGCTACACCTTC
CASSFSDSYGYTF
>TRBJ2-1|TRBV12-3/TRBV12-4|15|few|TRBD2
TGTGCCAGCAGCTCCGGGACTAGACCGTACAATGAGCAGTTCTTC
CASSSGTRPYNEQFF
>TRBJ2-2|TRBV27|16|NA|TRBD2
TGTGCCAGCAGTTTATTACTAGCGGGGACCACCGGGGAGCTGTTTTTT
CASSLLLAGTTGELFF
>TRBJ2-5|TRBV4-3|14|many|NA
TGCGCCAGCAGCCAAGAGCGGGGTCAAGAGACCCAGTACTTC
CASSQERGQETQYF